What follows are 14 T cell receptor beta chains derived from one specimen sequenced in a study of shared clonotypes between healthy human individuals. Profiling relied on immunoSEQ multiplex PCR, and the TCRdb table lists in-frame clones only, not all of them. The table lists about 500,000 clones, around 77% of them singletons, with about 12% in the top ten. Sample: PBMCs. The source is a woman aged 40 to 50 in good health. Some clones in this sample may be carry-over from other donors' samples.

The chain recombines TRBV27 with TRBJ2-5; possibly TRBD1 or TRBD2 for D (5 bases each). The V end lost 1 base, the J end lost 5 bases, and 11 bases lay between the germline ends. There are 14 residues in the CDR3. The germline gives CDR1 MNHEY, CDR2 SMNVEV (reference sequence). The CDR3 DNA reads as TGTGCCAGCAGTTTATGGGGACCCGGGGAGACCCAGTACTTC. It translates to CASSLWGPGETQYF.

The chain carries TRBV7-3 and TRBJ2-1, with 8 bases fitting TRBD1. There are 15 residues in the CDR3. V gave up 5 bases and J gave up 3 bases; unmatched junction bases: 6. CDR1 is SGHTA and CDR2 is FQGTGA in the germline V gene. The CDR3 region has the DNA TGTGCCAGCAGCCAGGACAGGGCGGGCTACAATGAGCAGTTCTTC. It yields the protein CASSQDRAGYNEQFF. Together with reference TRBV7-3 and TRBJ2-1, the CDR3 gives the full variable domain: GAGVSQTPSNKVTEKGKYVELRCDPISGHTALYWYRQSLGQGPEFLIYFQGTGAADDSGLPNDRFFAVRPEGSVSTLKIQRTERGDSAVYLCASSQDRAGYNEQFFGPGTRLTVL.

The rearrangement joins TRBV5-1 to TRBJ2-1, with 12 bases matching TRBD2. This CDR3 spans 17 amino acids. Germline V gene sequence: CDR1 SGHRS, CDR2 YFSETQ. Trimming cost V 2 bases and J 4 bases; bases outside gene matches: 7. The CDR3 nucleotides read TGCGCCAGCAGCTTAAGGTCTAGCGGGAGGGGTTACAATGAGCAGTTCTTC. Translated: CASSLRSSGRGYNEQFF.

This clone was counted a few times. The chain recombines TRBV19 with TRBJ1-2; D is unresolved. Germline CDR1 and CDR2: LNHDA and SQIVND (reference sequence). There are 13 residues in the CDR3. Trimming cost V 1 base and J 8 bases, with 11 bases left between them. The CDR3 is CASSIGRRYGYTF. The CDR3 DNA reads TGTGCCAGTAGTATAGGACGACGGTACGGCTACACCTTC.

The rearrangement uses TRBV6-1 and TRBJ2-5, with 7 bases aligning to TRBD2. Losses at the gene ends were 5 bases for V and 6 bases for J; bases not matched to a gene: 6. The germline V gene has CDR1 MNHNS and CDR2 SASEGT. The CDR3 covers 13 residues. CDR3 region: CASSSWGGKTQYF. The CDR3 DNA reads as TGTGCCAGCAGTTCCTGGGGGGGAAAGACCCAGTACTTC.

CDR3 coding DNA: TGTGCCAGCAGTGATGGGGCCGGGGAGCTGTTTTTT. Its protein is CASSDGAGELFF. The chain links TRBV2 to TRBJ2-2; no clear D gene. The CDR3 is 12 residues long. From germline, CDR1 is SNHLY and CDR2 FYNNEI. The V gene lost 3 bases and the J gene lost 6 bases, with 5 bases spanning the gap.

This clone occurred a few times. The V and J genes are TRBV7-2 and TRBJ2-4; D is ambiguous. CDR3 length equals 13 residues. In germline, CDR1 is SGHTA, CDR2 FQGNSA. V lost 6 bases, J lost 8 bases, and 14 bases lay in between. In DNA, the CDR3 is TGTGCCAGCAGTTCACTACTTGGGGACATTCAGTACTTC. Protein product: CASSSLLGDIQYF.

The CDR3: CASSLSLGVYEQYF. In DNA form, the CDR3 reads TGTGCCAGCAGTTTATCTTTAGGGGTGTACGAGCAGTACTTC. J is TRBJ2-7 and V is TRBV27; perhaps TRBD1 as D (5 bases). In germline, CDR1 is MNHEY, CDR2 SMNVEV (reference sequence). The CDR3 is made up of 14 amino acids. Trimming stripped 0 bases from V and 4 bases from J, with 10 bases between.

The table lists this clone with many counts. At the DNA level, this CDR3 is encoded by other sequences in the same sample as well. V gene TRBV5-1 combines with J gene TRBJ2-7, with D perhaps TRBD1 (5 bases). Trimming left V 0 bases short and J 4 bases short, with 8 bases between. Germline CDR1 is SGHRS and CDR2 is YFSETQ. This CDR3 is built from 13 residues. The chain's CDR3 is CASSLGGRYEQYF. In DNA form, the CDR3 reads TGCGCCAGCAGCTTGGGGGGCCGTTACGAGCAGTACTTC.

V usage is TRBV7-9 and J usage is TRBJ2-1; D gene uncertain. Germline V gene sequence: CDR1 SEHNR, CDR2 FQNEAQ (reference sequence). V lost 0 bases and J lost 5, with 8 bases in between. The CDR3 is made up of 14 amino acids. CDR3 sequence: CASSLAGHNNEQFF. The CDR3 DNA follows: TGTGCCAGCAGCTTAGCTGGCCATAACAATGAGCAGTTCTTC.

J is TRBJ2-3 and V is TRBV7-3, with a weak D call TRBD1 (5 bases). V lost 4 bases and J 2 bases, leaving 10 bases between the germline ends. The V gene's germline CDR1 is SGHTA and CDR2 FQGTGA. There are 14 residues in the CDR3. CDR3 in amino acids: CASSSGQFTDTQYF. In DNA, the CDR3 is TGTGCCAGCAGCTCCGGACAATTCACAGATACGCAGTATTTT.

There are a few counts of this clone. CDR3 amino acids: CASSQVNFLGPTNEKLFF. The CDR3 DNA is TGCGCCAGCAGCCAGGTCAATTTTTTAGGGCCAACTAATGAAAAACTGTTTTTT. J is TRBJ1-4 and V is TRBV4-1; D remains ambiguous. The germline V and J ends were trimmed by 3 bases and 0 bases, with 17 bases remaining between them. There are 18 residues in the CDR3. CDR1 is MGHRA and CDR2 is YSYEKL in the germline V gene.

As for this clone: One end of the junction is discordant with germline, which a read error may explain. The chain combines TRBV30 with TRBJ1-2, with D perhaps TRBD1 (5 bases). The germline CDR1 and CDR2 sequences are GTSNPN and SVGIG (reference sequence). The CDR3 contains 13 residues. The CDR3 sequence: CAWGLGRIYVYTF. CDR3 nucleotide sequence: TGTGCCTGGGGTTTGGGACGGATCTATGTCTACACCTTC.

This chain joins TRBV11-2 and TRBJ1-1; possibly TRBD1 for D (5 bases). This CDR3 spans 14 amino acids. V lost 7 bases and J 1 base, leaving 13 bases between the germline ends. Germline CDR1 and CDR2: SGHAT and FQNNGV. For the CDR3, the DNA is TGTGCCAGCACCTGGTATGGGGCGAACACTGAAGCTTTCTTT. Amino acid sequence: CASTWYGANTEAFF.